This T cell receptor beta chain was profiled in a study of blood T cell repertoires in COVID-19. About the research overall: The United States, Italy and Spain provided the acute and convalescent COVID-19 samples. The cDNA or gDNA used as material had been derived from T cells, B-cell-depleted T cells, or PBMCs.

CDR3 length: 13 residues. The V end lost 4 bases, the J end lost 14 bases, and 18 bases lay between the germline ends. Germline-derived CDR1 and CDR2 are SNHLY and FYNNEI. Original processing methods: Using reference gene primer amplification, nucleated cell counts were estimated. Produced via immunoSEQ multiplex PCR; TCRdb's table is partial and in-frame only. The V and J calls and clone size were taken over from that table, and D and trimming were inferred from the DNA. The sample consists of around 100,000 clones, roughly 87% of them appearing once. J is TRBJ2-1 and V is TRBV2; D may be TRBD2 (6 bases). Material: peripheral blood. The receptor was derived from a man aged 50 or older in a cohort sampled during active COVID-19. CDR3 residues: CASSARPRGEKFF. The CDR3 nucleotides read TGTGCCAGCAGTGCGAGGCCGCGGGGCGAAAAGTTCTTC.